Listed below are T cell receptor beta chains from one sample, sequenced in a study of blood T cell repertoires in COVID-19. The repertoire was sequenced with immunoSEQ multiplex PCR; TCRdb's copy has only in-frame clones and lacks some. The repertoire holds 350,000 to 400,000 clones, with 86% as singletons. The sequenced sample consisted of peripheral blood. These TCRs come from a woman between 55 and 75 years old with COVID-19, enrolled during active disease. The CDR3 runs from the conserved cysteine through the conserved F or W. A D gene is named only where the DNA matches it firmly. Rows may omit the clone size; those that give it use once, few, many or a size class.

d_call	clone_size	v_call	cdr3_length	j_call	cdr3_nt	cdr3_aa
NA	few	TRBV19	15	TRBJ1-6	TGTGCCAGTAGTATGGGCAGGGGTAAAGATTCACCCCTCCACTTT	CASSMGRGKDSPLHF
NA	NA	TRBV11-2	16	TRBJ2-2	TGTGCCAGCAGCTTAGGGCTCCGGGAACTTACCGGGGAGCTGTTTTTT	CASSLGLRELTGELFF
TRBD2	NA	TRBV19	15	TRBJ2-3	TGTGCCAGTAGTATAGTCGGGGGGAGCACAGATACGCAGTATTTT	CASSIVGGSTDTQYF
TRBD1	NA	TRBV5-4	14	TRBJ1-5	TGTGCCAGCAGCCCCGGGACAGGCAATCAGCCCCAGCATTTT	CASSPGTGNQPQHF
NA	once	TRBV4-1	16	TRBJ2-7	TGCGCCAGCAGCCTCCAGGGGGGCCTCTTCCTCAACGAGCAGTACTTC	CASSLQGGLFLNEQYF
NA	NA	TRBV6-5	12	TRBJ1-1	TGTGCCAGCAGAATTGGACAGAATGAAGCTTTCTTT	CASRIGQNEAFF
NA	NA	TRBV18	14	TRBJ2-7	TGTGCCAGCTCACCCTCGGGAACAACCTACGAGCAGTACTTC	CASSPSGTTYEQYF
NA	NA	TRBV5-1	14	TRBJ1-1	TGCGCCAGCAGCTTGGACGTAGCGAACACTGAAGCTTTCTTT	CASSLDVANTEAFF
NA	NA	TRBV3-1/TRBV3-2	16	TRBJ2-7	TGTGCCAGCAGCCAGGGCCTTGTAAGATCTGCCTACGAGCAGTACTTC	CASSQGLVRSAYEQYF
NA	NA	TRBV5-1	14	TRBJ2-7	TGCGCCAGCAGCTCTGACACCTTACGGTACGAGCAGTACTTC	CASSSDTLRYEQYF
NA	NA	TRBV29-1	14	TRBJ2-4	TGCAGCGTTGAATCACCAGGCCTAAAAAACATTCAGTACTTC	CSVESPGLKNIQYF